One and the same sample provided the 8 T cell receptor beta chains below, sequenced in a study of CD8 T cells in ankylosing spondylitis. Study results and limitations: A TCR beta motif of roughly eight highly homologous variants appeared characteristic of ankylosing spondylitis blood.

TCRdb reprocessed the 5' RACE reads with MiXCR, giving one entry per CDR3 protein. Among over 600,000 distinct CDR3 sequences listed, under 20% were seen once. No antigen has been assigned to these receptors. Sequenced: blood, either unsorted or a sorted T cell fraction (not recorded which). All receptors come from a male donor with ankylosing spondylitis.

This sequence joins TRBV5-5 and TRBJ2-2; 7 bases align to TRBD2. Germline trimming cut 1 base from V and 1 base from J; bases unmatched to any gene: 7. Germline values: CDR1 SGHKS, CDR2 YYEKEE (reference sequence). The CDR3 spans 17 residues. The CDR3 reads CASSLRLPGGNTGELFF. In DNA form, the CDR3 reads TGTGCCAGCAGCTTGAGATTACCGGGGGGGAACACCGGGGAGCTGTTTTTT.

This clonotype turned up a few times. This chain links TRBV6-1 with TRBJ2-5, with D tentatively TRBD2 (6 bases). The ends were cut back, 7 bases at V and 5 bases at J, with 14 bases in the middle. The CDR3 totals 13 residues. Germline CDR1 reads MNHNS; CDR2 reads SASEGT. CDR3 DNA: TGTGCCAGCACCGCGGGGCTCGGGGAGACCCAGTACTTC. Protein product: CASTAGLGETQYF.

This clonotype was seen only a few times. V usage is TRBV12-3 or TRBV12-4 and J usage is TRBJ1-3; D call uncertain. Trimming took 1 base from V and 0 from J, leaving 7 bases between them. CDR3 length: 15 residues. For the CDR3, the DNA is TGTGCCAGCAGTTTAGTCCGATCCTCTGGAAACACCATATATTTT. Encoded protein: CASSLVRSSGNTIYF.

This clonotype was seen many times. The CDR3 DNA reads TGTGCCAGCAGCTACACGGACAGGGGGTCCACTGAAGCTTTCTTT. As protein: CASSYTDRGSTEAFF. The chain links TRBV12-3 or TRBV12-4 to TRBJ1-1; the match to TRBD1 covers 10 bases. The CDR3 is 15 residues long. With V trimmed by 6 bases and J by 4 bases, 8 bases remained unmatched.

The rearrangement joins TRBV29-1 to TRBJ2-2, with D possibly being TRBD1 (6 bases). Trimming pared 5 bases from V and 4 bases from J, leaving 14 bases between. Per the germline V gene, CDR1 is SQVTM and CDR2 is ANQGSEA. The CDR3 has 14 residues. DNA of the CDR3: TGCAGCGTTACGGAACAGGGAAGCACCGGGGAGCTGTTTTTT. Translation gives CSVTEQGSTGELFF.

This sequence joins TRBV4-3 and TRBJ1-2, with D possibly being TRBD1 (6 bases). The V gene's germline CDR1 is LGHNA and CDR2 YSLEER. The CDR3 spans 14 residues. V lost 2 bases to trimming and J lost 6 bases, with 13 bases between them. CDR3: CASSQLIQGHGYTF. The CDR3 DNA is TGCGCCAGCAGCCAACTAATTCAGGGGCATGGCTACACCTTC.

This clonotype came up a few times. The V gene is TRBV4-3, the J gene TRBJ2-1, with 8 bases identical to TRBD2. Per germline, CDR1 LGHNA and CDR2 YSLEER. V shed 1 base and J 7 bases; nucleotides not matched to a gene: 12. The CDR3 contains 17 residues. CDR3 sequence (DNA): TGCGCCAGCAGCCAAGGGGGAGCGGGAGCTCAGCGAAATGAGCAGTTCTTC. Translating gives CASSQGGAGAQRNEQFF.

This clonotype was observed a handful of times. The J gene is TRBJ2-2, the V gene TRBV7-8, with 8 bases matching TRBD2. The CDR3 has 18 residues. The ends lost 1 base at V and 0 bases at J; junction bases unmatched: 7. CDR1 and CDR2 (germline): SGHVS, FQNEAQ. For the CDR3, the DNA is TGTGCCAGCAGCTTAGAGCAGCGGGGGTTCTCGAACACCGGGGAGCTGTTTTTT. Protein: CASSLEQRGFSNTGELFF.